One and the same sample provided the 23 T cell receptor beta chains below, sequenced in a study of CD8 T cells in ankylosing spondylitis. TCRdb independently ran MiXCR on the 5' RACE reads; one entry per CDR3 protein. The sample has 750,000 to 850,000 distinct CDR3 sequences, 12% seen once; the top ten hold under 0.6%. Antigen specificity for these receptors is unknown. Study outcomes and limitations: For ankylosing spondylitis blood, a TCR beta motif of about eight highly homologous variants appeared characteristic.

Sequencing was carried out using blood, either unsorted or a sorted T cell fraction (not recorded which). These receptors were obtained from a male donor with ankylosing spondylitis.

The chain combines TRBV20-1 with TRBJ2-7; either TRBD1 or TRBD2 may fit D (5 bases each). Germline assignment: CDR1 DFQATT and CDR2 SNEGSKA (reference sequence). There are 13 residues in the CDR3. V lost 1 base to trimming and J lost 7 bases, with 14 bases between them. The CDR3 is CSARGGTWGEQYF. The CDR3 bases are TGCAGTGCTAGAGGAGGGACCTGGGGTGAGCAGTACTTC.

Concerning this clonotype: It may be a read error: a sequence one base away is much more abundant. V gene TRBV6-4 combines with J gene TRBJ2-1; D ambiguous. V shed 9 bases and J shed 4 bases, with 13 bases lying between them. The germline V gene has CDR1 MRHNA and CDR2 SNTAGT. There are 13 residues in the CDR3. The chain's CDR3 is CARSQTEYNEQFF. CDR3 coding DNA: TGTGCCAGAAGTCAAACAGAGTACAATGAGCAGTTCTTC.

This sequence joins TRBV28 and TRBJ2-4; TRBD2 aligns across 11 bases. The J segment lost 0 bases and the V segment lost 5 bases, leaving 0 bases of the junction unmatched. This CDR3 comprises 15 residues. The germline V gene has CDR1 MDHEN and CDR2 SYDVKM. CDR3 protein: CASSLAGGAKNIQYF. CDR3 sequence (DNA): TGTGCCAGCAGTCTAGCGGGGGGAGCCAAAAACATTCAGTACTTC.

This clonotype was counted between two and nine times. The chain recombines TRBV6-5 with TRBJ1-2, with 7 bases aligning to TRBD1. The CDR3 has 15 amino acids. V shed 6 bases, J shed 7 bases, and the junction held 14 bases outside the gene matches. The germline CDR1 and CDR2 sequences are MNHEY and SVGAGI. The DNA for the CDR3 is TGTGCCAGCAGCTACGGGTTCCAGGGGGGTTCTGGCTACACCTTC. Translating gives CASSYGFQGGSGYTF.

There are many counts of this clonotype. The gene calls are TRBV5-1 and TRBJ1-1, with D perhaps TRBD1 (5 bases). Germline V gene lookup returns CDR1 SGHRS and CDR2 YFSETQ. With 4 bases removed from V and 0 bases from J, the gap between germline ends came to 13 bases. The CDR3 covers 15 residues. DNA for the CDR3: TGCGCCAGCAGCCGTGGGACCCCTCTGAACACTGAAGCTTTCTTT. Translating it yields CASSRGTPLNTEAFF.

Many counts were recorded for this clonotype. V gene TRBV7-2 combines with J gene TRBJ2-3; TRBD2 agrees at 8 bases. V shed 5 bases and J 5 bases; nucleotides not matched to a gene: 6. CDR1 is SGHTA, CDR2 FQGNSA, per germline. The CDR3 sequence is 14 residues long. The CDR3 bases are TGTGCCAGCAGCCGGGGGGGAGCCCAAGATACGCAGTATTTT. Its translation: CASSRGGAQDTQYF.

There are a few counts of this clonotype. The CDR3 sequence is CASSFYRGRNQPQHF. The DNA of the CDR3 is TGTGCCAGCAGCTTTTATAGGGGAAGGAATCAGCCCCAGCATTTT. The chain combines TRBV5-6 with TRBJ1-5, with D possibly being TRBD1 (5 bases). V was clipped by 2 bases and J by 4 bases, with 13 bases between them. The length of the CDR3 is 15 residues. CDR1 and CDR2 (germline): SGHDT, YYEEEE.

In this sample, this clonotype turned up a few times. The CDR3 region is CSVGQGRGTEAFF. The CDR3 coding sequence is TGCAGCGTTGGGCAGGGTCGGGGCACTGAAGCTTTCTTT. The chain is built from TRBV29-1 and TRBJ1-1, with D perhaps matching TRBD1 (5 bases). Germline V lookup: CDR1 SQVTM, CDR2 ANQGSEA. Trimming removed 4 bases from V and 4 bases from J, with 13 bases in between. This CDR3 has 13 amino acids.

The table lists this clonotype with a few counts. The chain carries TRBV6-1 and TRBJ1-4; 7 bases fit TRBD1. V dropped 6 bases and J dropped 5; count of bases not matched to a gene: 6. The CDR3 runs to 14 residues. Germline V CDR1 and CDR2: MNHNS, SASEGT. The CDR3 loop reads CASRRTGENEKLFF. The DNA of the CDR3 is TGTGCCAGCAGACGGACAGGCGAAAATGAAAAACTGTTTTTT.

The sample holds many counts of this clonotype. The chain joins TRBV29-1 to TRBJ1-2; D uncertain. Germline-derived CDR1 and CDR2 are SQVTM and ANQGSEA. The CDR3 runs 11 residues. With 0 bases removed from V and 8 bases from J, the gap between germline ends came to 7 bases. CDR3 in amino acids: CSVEEITGYTF. As DNA, the CDR3 is TGCAGCGTTGAAGAGATCACCGGCTACACCTTC. The whole variable domain, filled in from reference TRBV29-1 and TRBJ1-2, reads SAVISQKPSRDICQRGTSLTIQCQVDSQVTMMFWYRQQPGQSLTLIATANQGSEATYESGFVIDKFPISRPNLTFSTLTVSNMSPEDSSIYLCSVEEITGYTFGSGTRLTVV.

This clonotype was seen at least ten times. A read error may produce the germline difference seen at one junction end. V gene TRBV7-3 combines with J gene TRBJ2-3; D might be TRBD1 (5 bases). Looked up from germline, CDR1 is SGHTA and CDR2 is FQGTGA. This CDR3 contains 13 residues. This CDR3 is CASSLQGSDTQYF. CDR3 sequence (DNA): TGCGCCAGCAGCCTCCAGGGCTCAGATACGCAGTATTTT.

The chain recombines TRBV15 with TRBJ1-1; D remains unclear. CDR1 and CDR2 from the germline V gene are LNHNV and YYDKDF (reference sequence). This CDR3 has 13 amino acids. The ends were cut back, 1 base at V and 0 bases at J, with 3 bases in the middle. This CDR3 is CATSRVLNTEAFF. As DNA, the CDR3 is TGTGCCACCAGCAGAGTCTTGAACACTGAAGCTTTCTTT.

This clonotype came up a few times. The chain has TRBV7-2 and TRBJ1-4; maybe TRBD1 (6 bases). CDR1 is SGHTA and CDR2 is FQGNSA in the germline V gene. V gave up 5 bases and J gave up 8 bases, with 15 bases separating them. The CDR3 contains 14 residues. The CDR3 is CASSIGQRGEKLFF. CDR3 coding DNA: TGTGCCAGCAGCATTGGACAGAGAGGGGAAAAACTGTTTTTT.

This clonotype was counted ten times or more. The chain links TRBV20-1 to TRBJ2-1, with unresolved D. The CDR3 contains 15 residues. Trimming cost V 6 bases and J 12 bases, with 27 bases left between them. Germline loops: CDR1 DFQATT, CDR2 SNEGSKA (reference sequence). The DNA for the CDR3 is TGCAGTGCCACAAGAATCCGGGTGATTAAAGTCGGGCAGTTCTTC. This translates into CSATRIRVIKVGQFF.

This clonotype showed up many times. The chain joins TRBV20-1 to TRBJ1-2; TRBD1 matches at 9 bases. The CDR3 is made up of 13 amino acids. Per germline, CDR1 DFQATT and CDR2 SNEGSKA (reference sequence). V was clipped by 3 bases and J by 7 bases; unmatched bases: 6. The CDR3 reads CSARGQGDGGYTF. CDR3 sequence (DNA): TGCAGTGCTAGGGGACAGGGCGACGGTGGCTACACCTTC.

This clonotype occurred a few times. The J gene is TRBJ1-6, the V gene TRBV7-2; 8 positions agree with TRBD1. This CDR3 has 15 amino acids. Germline V gene data show CDR1 as SGHTA and CDR2 as FQGNSA. V lost 1 base and J lost 7; bases outside the gene matches: 3. CDR3 coding DNA: TGTGCCAGCAGCTTAGGACAGGGGTTGAATTCACCCCTCCACTTT. Protein sequence: CASSLGQGLNSPLHF.

The chain couples TRBV30 to TRBJ1-2; unclear D gene. This CDR3 contains 14 residues. V was cut by 0 bases and J by 4 bases, with 12 bases left in between. Germline CDR1 reads GTSNPN; CDR2 reads SVGIG (reference sequence). The CDR3 protein is CAWSVGMAFYGYTF. DNA for the CDR3: TGTGCCTGGAGTGTAGGGATGGCCTTCTATGGCTACACCTTC. The variable domain in full, with the rest retrieved from reference TRBV30 and TRBJ1-2, is SQTIHQWPATLVQPVGSPLSLECTVEGTSNPNLYWYRQAAGRGLQLLFYSVGIGQISSEVPQNLSASRPQDRQFILSSKKLLLSDSGFYLCAWSVGMAFYGYTFGSGTRLTVV.

At least ten counts were recorded for this clonotype. The chain couples TRBV5-1 to TRBJ1-1; possibly TRBD1 for D (6 bases). The V gene's germline CDR1 is SGHRS and CDR2 YFSETQ. Between the trimmed V and J ends, which lost 1 base and 11 bases, there was a span of 18 bases. This CDR3 has 14 residues. The CDR3 loop is CASSLSPGGDEAFF. Here the CDR3 DNA reads TGCGCCAGCAGCTTGAGTCCCGGGGGCGACGAGGCTTTCTTT.

This clonotype was detected ten times or more. V is TRBV5-6 and J is TRBJ2-1; possibly TRBD2 for D (6 bases). Germline V gene lookup returns CDR1 SGHDT and CDR2 YYEEEE. The V gene lost 4 bases and the J gene lost 7 bases, with 18 bases spanning the gap. The CDR3 loop spans 15 amino acids. CDR3 region: CASSAGLPRGNEQFF. CDR3 coding DNA: TGTGCCAGCAGCGCGGGACTCCCCCGGGGAAATGAGCAGTTCTTC. The full variable domain, in which reference TRBV5-6 and TRBJ2-1 provide the parts outside the CDR3, is DAGVTQSPTHLIKTRGQQVTLRCSPKSGHDTVSWYQQALGQGPQFIFQYYEEEERQRGNFPDRFSGHQFPNYSSELNVNALLLGDSALYLCASSAGLPRGNEQFFGPGTRLTVL.

This clonotype was observed a handful of times. The J gene is TRBJ1-5, the V gene TRBV28; D may be TRBD1 (6 bases). Trimming stripped 8 bases from V and 5 bases from J, with 22 bases between. Germline V gene sequence: CDR1 MDHEN, CDR2 SYDVKM. This CDR3 has 16 residues. CDR3 sequence (DNA): TGTGCCAGCGGTCGCGGCGGGGGCTTGAGCCATCAGCCCCAGCATTTT. Translating it yields CASGRGGGLSHQPQHF.

This chain links TRBV20-1 with TRBJ1-5, with D unresolved. CDR3 length: 13 amino acids. V lost 5 bases and J lost 3, with 11 bases in between. Germline V CDR1 and CDR2: DFQATT, SNEGSKA (reference sequence). CDR3 DNA: TGCAGTGCTCTACTGGCCCTCAATCAGCCCCAGCATTTT. This codes for CSALLALNQPQHF.

Here the CDR3 reads CSVFFLRTASQETQYF. In nucleotides, the CDR3 is TGCAGCGTTTTCTTTCTAAGGACAGCTAGCCAAGAGACCCAGTACTTC. This chain connects TRBV29-1 to TRBJ2-5; D is perhaps TRBD1 (6 bases). The CDR3 sequence is 16 residues long. From germline, CDR1 is SQVTM and CDR2 ANQGSEA. Trimming pared 5 bases from V and 1 base from J, leaving 20 bases between.

The gene calls are TRBV6-5 and TRBJ2-7; D remains unclear. Trimming cost V 4 bases and J 6 bases, with 16 bases left between them. CDR3 length: 14 amino acids. The germline gives CDR1 MNHEY, CDR2 SVGAGI. As DNA, the CDR3 is TGTGCCAGCAGTTCCACCTTCCTTTTGGTCGAGCAGTACTTC. As protein: CASSSTFLLVEQYF.